One and the same sample provided the 24 T cell receptor beta chains below, sequenced in a study of neurological immune-mediated disorders. Time point reported: longitudinal time-point 2. Using its own MiXCR run on the 5' RACE reads, TCRdb lists one record per CDR3 protein. Seen here are roughly 60,000 distinct CDR3 sequences, nearly 10% observed once, and the top ten hold under 15%. Sequenced material: PBMCs. The receptor set was obtained from a man younger than 40 in good health.

This clonotype was seen repeatedly, ten times or more. The chain combines TRBV5-1 with TRBJ2-1; D might be TRBD2 (6 bases). Germline-derived CDR1 and CDR2 are SGHRS and YFSETQ. Trimming shortened V by 4 bases and J by 0 bases, and 17 bases separated the two germline ends. CDR3 length: 17 residues. CDR3 coding DNA: TGCGCCAGCAGCCCCGGACTACTCAAACTCTCCTACAATGAGCAGTTCTTC. This translates into CASSPGLLKLSYNEQFF.

At least ten counts were recorded for this clonotype. The gene calls are TRBV7-9 and TRBJ1-5, with 7 bases lining up with TRBD1. This CDR3 comprises 18 residues. With 5 bases clipped from V and 9 bases from J, the junction kept 22 bases outside the gene matches. The germline gives CDR1 SEHNR, CDR2 FQNEAQ (reference sequence). DNA of the CDR3: TGTGCCAGCAGCACGATCCTGCCCCTGACAGGGATGCAGGGGCCCCAGCATTTT. Residues: CASSTILPLTGMQGPQHF.

This clonotype was seen many times. This rearrangement joins TRBV5-5 to TRBJ2-1; weak D call: TRBD1 (6 bases). Trimming removed 0 bases at V and 6 bases at J, with 13 bases between. Germline CDR1 reads SGHKS; CDR2 reads YYEKEE (reference sequence). CDR3 size: 15 residues. CDR3 sequence reads: CASSLAGDTINEQFF. The DNA for the CDR3 is TGTGCCAGCAGCTTGGCCGGGGACACGATCAATGAGCAGTTCTTC.

This clonotype showed up many times. This chain joins TRBV20-1 and TRBJ1-5, with 7 bases lining up with TRBD1. Germline CDR1 is DFQATT and CDR2 is SNEGSKA (reference sequence). Losses at the gene ends were 0 bases for V and 7 bases for J; bases not matched to a gene: 6. The CDR3 contains 14 residues. The CDR3 is CSARDQGGWQPQHF. CDR3 bases: TGCAGTGCTAGAGATCAAGGGGGCTGGCAGCCCCAGCATTTT.

This clonotype came up many times. V is TRBV20-1 and J is TRBJ2-3; 7 bases line up with TRBD2. Germline V gene data show CDR1 as DFQATT and CDR2 as SNEGSKA (reference sequence). V lost 6 bases, J lost 3 bases, and 15 bases stayed unmatched. The CDR3 runs 16 residues. CDR3 in DNA: TGCAGTGCCGTCGGGAGGAGGGGAGGGATAACAGATACGCAGTATTTT. It yields the protein CSAVGRRGGITDTQYF.

The chain couples TRBV12-3 or TRBV12-4 to TRBJ2-1; 9 nucleotides align to TRBD2. The CDR3 runs 14 residues. J gave up 9 bases and V 6 bases, and 9 bases lay outside the gene matches. As DNA, the CDR3 is TGTGCCAGCAGCCCCCTAGCGGGGAGGGGTGAGCAGTTCTTC. This encodes CASSPLAGRGEQFF.

Many counts were recorded for this clonotype. J is TRBJ1-4 and V is TRBV12-3 or TRBV12-4; possible D gene TRBD1, 6 bases. The CDR3 extends over 15 amino acids. V was clipped by 3 bases and J by 4 bases, with 12 bases between them. The CDR3 DNA follows: TGTGCCAGCAGTTTCCCGGACAGCATTAATGAAAAACTGTTTTTT. It codes for CASSFPDSINEKLFF.

About this clonotype: A much larger clone is a single base away; this may be a read error. The rearrangement links TRBV7-2 to TRBJ2-4, with D perhaps assigned TRBD1 or TRBD2 (5 bases each). Germline values: CDR1 SGHTA, CDR2 FQGNSA. CDR3 length equals 14 residues. The CDR3 bases are TGTGCCAGCAGATTAGCCGGGGCCCCGAACATTCAGTACTTC. It codes for CASRLAGAPNIQYF.

This clonotype was seen repeatedly, ten times or more. The chain uses TRBV12-3 or TRBV12-4 and TRBJ1-2, with D uncertain. CDR3 length equals 13 residues. Trimming removed 4 bases at V and 8 bases at J, with 14 bases between. DNA of the CDR3: TGTGCCAGCAGTTGGGCTGTCGATGGGGGCTACACCTTC. This codes for CASSWAVDGGYTF.

This clonotype came up many times. This chain connects TRBV24-1 to TRBJ1-1; possible D gene TRBD1, 5 bases. CDR3 size: 13 residues. Germline-derived CDR1 and CDR2 are KGHDR and SFDVKD. V was cut by 0 bases and J by 4 bases, with 5 bases left in between. The CDR3 loop is CATSDLGGTEAFF. In DNA form, the CDR3 reads TGTGCCACCAGTGATTTGGGGGGCACTGAAGCTTTCTTT.

This clonotype has a count of ten or more. V is TRBV15 and J is TRBJ2-5; tentatively, D is TRBD1 or TRBD2 (5 bases each). This CDR3 is built from 17 residues. Germline values: CDR1 LNHNV, CDR2 YYDKDF (reference sequence). V shed 0 bases and J shed 0 bases, with 14 bases lying between them. The CDR3 spells CATSRDDGAEHQETQYF. CDR3 coding DNA: TGTGCCACCAGCAGAGATGACGGGGCCGAGCACCAAGAGACCCAGTACTTC.

This clonotype has a count of ten or more. This chain connects TRBV5-1 to TRBJ1-1; D unclear. Trimming stripped 4 bases from V and 1 base from J, with 17 bases between. CDR1 SGHRS and CDR2 YFSETQ come from the germline V gene. This CDR3 contains 16 residues. CDR3 protein: CASSPLTGWGNTEAFF. CDR3 in DNA: TGCGCCAGCAGCCCATTAACCGGGTGGGGGAACACTGAAGCTTTCTTT. Combining the CDR3 with reference TRBV5-1 and TRBJ1-1 gives the whole variable domain KAGVTQTPRYLIKTRGQQVTLSCSPISGHRSVSWYQQTPGQGLQFLFEYFSETQRNKGNFPGRFSGRQFSNSRSEMNVSTLELGDSALYLCASSPLTGWGNTEAFFGQGTRLTVV.

This clonotype was seen ten or more times. The V call is TRBV29-1, the J call TRBJ2-5, with D uncertain. Germline CDR1 reads SQVTM; CDR2 reads ANQGSEA. Trimming cost V 3 bases and J 5 bases, with 7 bases left between them. The CDR3 is 11 residues long. CDR3 loop: CSVDLRETQYF. CDR3 coding DNA: TGCAGCGTTGACCTGCGGGAGACCCAGTACTTC.

This clonotype was observed at least ten times. The chain couples TRBV5-1 to TRBJ2-5, with 8 positions matching TRBD2. The germline gives CDR1 SGHRS, CDR2 YFSETQ. The CDR3 totals 13 residues. After removal of 5 bases from V and 1 base from J, the junction contained 1 base not matched to a gene. The CDR3 loop is CASSREGQETQYF. DNA for the CDR3: TGCGCCAGCAGTCGGGAGGGCCAAGAGACCCAGTACTTC.

This clonotype was seen ten or more times. The gene calls are TRBV11-2 and TRBJ1-2; D gene unclear. V lost 0 bases and J 0 bases, leaving 5 bases between the germline ends. The CDR3 has 14 residues. Germline lookup yields CDR1 SGHAT and CDR2 FQNNGV. DNA of the CDR3: TGTGCCAGCAGCTTAGAACCGGCTAACTATGGCTACACCTTC. Amino acid sequence: CASSLEPANYGYTF.

This clonotype was seen repeatedly, ten times or more. This chain joins TRBV14 and TRBJ2-1; D gene ambiguous. V gave up 4 bases and J gave up 8 bases, with 12 bases separating them. Germline lookup yields CDR1 SGHDN and CDR2 FVKESK. The CDR3 is 13 residues long. CDR3 loop: CASSPFPEYEQFF. CDR3 in DNA: TGTGCCAGCAGCCCTTTTCCCGAGTATGAGCAGTTCTTC. Looking up the rest from reference TRBV14 and TRBJ2-1 gives the full variable domain: EAGVTQFPSHSVIEKGQTVTLRCDPISGHDNLYWYRRVMGKEIKFLLHFVKESKQDESGMPNNRFLAERTGGTYSTLKVQPAELEDSGVYFCASSPFPEYEQFFGPGTRLTVL.

This clonotype was detected many times. The chain has TRBV5-1 and TRBJ2-3; 9 nucleotides line up with TRBD1. The CDR3 is 13 amino acids. Germline V CDR1 and CDR2: SGHRS, YFSETQ. Germline trimming cut 9 bases from V and 4 bases from J; bases unmatched to any gene: 6. The CDR3 DNA follows: TGCGCCACCCGGAGGACAGGGGCAGATACGCAGTATTTT. This codes for CATRRTGADTQYF.

This clonotype came up many times. The chain links TRBV3-1 to TRBJ2-3; D might be TRBD2 (5 bases). This CDR3 has 14 amino acids. The germline V and J ends were trimmed by 0 bases and 8 bases, with 12 bases remaining between them. Germline loops: CDR1 LGHDT, CDR2 YNNKEL (reference sequence). The CDR3 DNA sequence: TGTGCCAGCAGCCAAGAAGCGGAGATCGGTACGCAGTATTTT. This gives the protein CASSQEAEIGTQYF.

This clonotype was counted ten times or more. CDR3 sequence (DNA): TGTGCCAGCAGCTTCCGGGGGACCCAAGAGACCCAGTACTTC. Translating it yields CASSFRGTQETQYF. The rearrangement links TRBV7-9 to TRBJ2-5, with a possible D match to TRBD2 (6 bases). Germline CDR1 SEHNR, CDR2 FQNEAQ (reference sequence). This CDR3 is 14 amino acids long. Trimming shortened V by 3 bases and J by 1 base, and 9 bases separated the two germline ends.

This clonotype was found a few times. The genes are TRBV5-1 and TRBJ1-3; D ambiguous. Trimming took 2 bases from V and 3 from J, leaving 15 bases between them. CDR1 and CDR2 (germline): SGHRS, YFSETQ. The CDR3 runs 16 residues. For the CDR3, the DNA is TGCGCCAGCAGCTTTAGTCCGGGATTAATTGGAAACACCATATATTTT. Translated: CASSFSPGLIGNTIYF.

This clonotype was observed at least ten times. The chain employs TRBV2 and TRBJ1-6; D gene ambiguous. Trimming took 10 bases from V and 7 from J, leaving 11 bases between them. Germline V gene lookup returns CDR1 SNHLY and CDR2 FYNNEI. This CDR3 comprises 12 residues. The CDR3: CATAPGNSPLHF. The DNA for the CDR3 is TGTGCCACCGCGCCAGGAAATTCACCCCTCCACTTT.

This clonotype has ten or more counts. The gene calls are TRBV5-1 and TRBJ2-3, with 8 bases aligning to TRBD2. The ends lost 0 bases at V and 3 bases at J; junction bases unmatched: 3. The CDR3 is made up of 15 amino acids. Germline CDR1 and CDR2: SGHRS and YFSETQ. CDR3 sequence reads: CASSLEASGTDTQYF. CDR3 DNA sequence: TGCGCCAGCAGCTTGGAAGCTAGCGGGACAGATACGCAGTATTTT.

The chain has TRBV5-1 and TRBJ2-7; 9 bases map to TRBD1. CDR1 SGHRS and CDR2 YFSETQ come from the germline V gene. The CDR3 spans 15 residues. The J segment lost 3 bases and the V segment lost 4 bases, leaving 8 bases of the junction unmatched. In nucleotides, the CDR3 is TGCGCCAGCAGCCCCTCTGGACAGGGGTTCTACGAGCAGTACTTC. It codes for CASSPSGQGFYEQYF.

This clonotype was seen at least ten times. This chain uses TRBV6-4 with TRBJ2-2; 11 bases align to TRBD2. This CDR3 comprises 15 residues. Germline assignment: CDR1 MRHNA and CDR2 SNTAGT. Unmatched junction bases numbered 0, after V lost 2 bases and J lost 4 bases. The CDR3 coding sequence is TGTGCCAGCAGTGACGGGACTAGCGGCACCGGGGAGCTGTTTTTT. It is translated as CASSDGTSGTGELFF.